The next 11 T cell receptor beta chains were all read from a single sample in a study of T cells in Graves' hyperthyroidism and ophthalmopathy. RNA transcripts served as the template for amplifying TCR beta CDR3 regions. First-round RT-PCR of the TCR CDR3 relied on the HTBI primer set. TCRdb reanalysed the multiplex PCR reads using MiXCR and keeps one entry per CDR3 protein. This sample has over 200,000 distinct CDR3 sequences, with 13% to 15% found just once. The sample was blood. These receptors were obtained from a woman in her thirties or forties with Graves' hyperthyroidism that later progressed to Graves' ophthalmopathy.

This clonotype appeared a single time. The junction departs from germline at one end; a sequencing error may be responsible. The chain has TRBV5-1 and TRBJ2-2; TRBD1 aligns across 9 bases. This CDR3 is 15 amino acids long. CDR1 and CDR2 from the germline V gene are SGHRS and YFSETQ. This CDR3 reads CAGSLGQGITGELFF. CDR3 nucleotides: TGCGCCGGCAGCCTAGGACAGGGGATCACCGGGGAGCTGTTTTTT.

This clonotype was seen at least ten times. The genes are TRBV10-3 and TRBJ2-1; 10 bases align to TRBD2. The junction had 7 bases not matched to a gene; V was cut back by 0 bases and J by 8 bases. CDR1 and CDR2 from the germline V gene are ENHRY and SYGVKD. This CDR3 contains 16 residues. In DNA form, the CDR3 reads TGTGCCATCAGTGAGTCGAAGCGGGAGGGCCCCCATGAGCAGTTCTTC. Translation gives CAISESKREGPHEQFF.

This clonotype was counted ten times or more. The rearrangement uses TRBV19 and TRBJ2-7, with D perhaps TRBD2 (5 bases). The CDR3 is made up of 14 amino acids. Germline CDR1 LNHDA, CDR2 SQIVND (reference sequence). V lost 0 bases, J lost 6 bases, and 12 bases lay in between. CDR3 sequence (DNA): TGTGCCAGTAGTATAGATGTACGGGATTTCGAGCAGTACTTC. It yields the protein CASSIDVRDFEQYF.

This clonotype was detected ten times or more. The J gene is TRBJ2-3, the V gene TRBV13; the D gene is possibly TRBD2 (6 bases). The CDR3 consists of 15 residues. Per germline, CDR1 PRHDT and CDR2 FYEKMQ (reference sequence). Trimming left V 3 bases short and J 1 base short, with 11 bases between. The CDR3: CASSFIAEGTDTQYF. Written as DNA, the CDR3 is TGTGCCAGCAGCTTTATAGCGGAAGGCACAGATACGCAGTATTTT.

In this sample, this clonotype turned up a few times. J is TRBJ2-7 and V is TRBV20-1; D is uncertain. The CDR3 length is 14 residues. Germline lookup yields CDR1 DFQATT and CDR2 SNEGSKA (reference sequence). V gave up 0 bases and J gave up 1 base, with 10 bases separating them. The chain's CDR3 is CSARDMTLSYEQYF. CDR3 bases: TGCAGTGCTAGAGATATGACGTTGTCCTACGAGCAGTACTTC.

This clonotype has more than one count but fewer than ten. The V call is TRBV6-1, the J call TRBJ2-1; TRBD2 agrees at 14 bases. With V trimmed by 6 bases and J by 14 bases, 6 bases remained unmatched. The CDR3 spans 13 residues. The germline V gene has CDR1 MNHNS and CDR2 SASEGT. CDR3 DNA: TGTGCCAGCAGACCGGGACTAGCGGGAGAAAAGTTCTTC. Protein sequence: CASRPGLAGEKFF.

The genes are TRBV28 and TRBJ2-1; 8 bases fit TRBD2. V shed 6 bases, J shed 9 bases, and the junction held 10 bases outside the gene matches. CDR1 and CDR2 from the germline V gene are MDHEN and SYDVKM. This CDR3 contains 14 residues. The CDR3 reads CASSLAGGAAEQFF. In nucleotides, the CDR3 is TGTGCCAGCAGCTTGGCCGGGGGGGCTGCTGAGCAGTTCTTC.

This clonotype was seen ten or more times. The genes are TRBV30 and TRBJ2-1; 8 bases are a match to TRBD2. The CDR3 totals 15 residues. Per the germline V gene, CDR1 is GTSNPN and CDR2 is SVGIG (reference sequence). The V and J ends lost 2 bases and 4 bases, in that order; junction bases with no gene match: 7. In DNA form, the CDR3 reads TGTGCCTGGAGTCTCGCAGCGGGAGCGTACAATGAGCAGTTCTTC. This translates into CAWSLAAGAYNEQFF.

This clonotype has at least ten counts. V is TRBV19 and J is TRBJ1-5, with D perhaps TRBD1 (5 bases). V was trimmed by 5 bases and J by 8 bases, leaving 16 bases between them. Germline-derived CDR1 and CDR2 are LNHDA and SQIVND (reference sequence). This CDR3 has 14 residues. CDR3 sequence: CASSPQTASEPQHF. The CDR3 DNA sequence: TGTGCCAGTAGTCCCCAGACAGCCAGCGAGCCCCAGCATTTT. The complete variable domain, with remaining parts taken from reference TRBV19 and TRBJ1-5, reads DGGITQSPKYLFRKEGQNVTLSCEQNLNHDAMYWYRQDPGQGLRLIYYSQIVNDFQKGDIAEGYSVSREKKESFPLTVTSAQKNPTAFYLCASSPQTASEPQHFGDGTRLSIL.

This clonotype was counted many times. The rearrangement uses TRBV20-1 and TRBJ1-2, with D maybe TRBD1 (5 bases). The germline gives CDR1 DFQATT, CDR2 SNEGSKA (reference sequence). CDR3 length equals 12 residues. V was cut by 3 bases and J by 4 bases, with 9 bases left in between. CDR3 DNA sequence: TGCAGTGCTAGTCCCCAGGGCTATGGCTACACCTTC. Protein product: CSASPQGYGYTF.

The table lists this clonotype with many counts. The chain is built from TRBV30 and TRBJ2-2; 8 nucleotides match TRBD2. In germline, CDR1 is GTSNPN, CDR2 SVGIG (reference sequence). The CDR3 is 18 residues long. With V trimmed by 0 bases and J by 2 bases, 11 bases remained unmatched. DNA for the CDR3: TGTGCCTGGAGTGTAAAAAGCGGGGGATACTCTAACACCGGGGAGCTGTTTTTT. Translation: CAWSVKSGGYSNTGELFF. Looking up the rest from reference TRBV30 and TRBJ2-2 gives the full variable domain: SQTIHQWPATLVQPVGSPLSLECTVEGTSNPNLYWYRQAAGRGLQLLFYSVGIGQISSEVPQNLSASRPQDRQFILSSKKLLLSDSGFYLCAWSVKSGGYSNTGELFFGEGSRLTVL.